A selection of T cell receptor beta chains follows, all from one sample in a study of Ad26.COV2.S vaccination and SARS-CoV-2 variants. TCRdb's copy holds only in-frame clones and misses some; the assay was immunoSEQ multiplex PCR. The sample includes 400,000 to 450,000 clones, approximately 92% of them seen just once. The material was peripheral blood, obtained in a trial of Ad26.COV2.S vaccine versus placebo. These receptors all stem from a person between 18 and 59 years old who received the Ad26.COV2.S COVID-19 vaccine or a placebo. Both conserved end residues are part of each CDR3. The order of the fields is V gene, CDR3 protein.

v_gene: TRBV28
CDR3aa: CASSPPTVLGGTEAFF

v_gene: TRBV7-9
CDR3aa: CASSLSYDYEQYF

v_gene: TRBV7-9
CDR3aa: CASSSRSEQFF

v_gene: TRBV27
CDR3aa: CASSLWAESYEQYF

v_gene: TRBV4-2
CDR3aa: CASSQDEESTPYNEQFF

v_gene: TRBV19
CDR3aa: CASSFLAGATGELFF

v_gene: TRBV5-1
CDR3aa: CASSSGTDGNTIYF

v_gene: TRBV5-1
CDR3aa: CASGFSSGTGKAGELFF

v_gene: TRBV19
CDR3aa: CASTPGTSGSGETQYF

v_gene: TRBV19
CDR3aa: CASSTIETGPPQHF

v_gene: TRBV27
CDR3aa: CASSFLTDTDTQYF

v_gene: TRBV28
CDR3aa: CASSTQGYSNQPQHF

v_gene: TRBV5-1
CDR3aa: CASSLDGTDTQYF

v_gene: TRBV12-3/TRBV12-4
CDR3aa: CASRGLAEQYF

v_gene: TRBV4-3
CDR3aa: CASSLELGGRSKNNEQFF

v_gene: TRBV18
CDR3aa: CASSPGITNEKLFF

v_gene: TRBV2
CDR3aa: CASTDQDTTDTQYF

v_gene: TRBV28
CDR3aa: CASSFEGRGNTEAFF

v_gene: TRBV18
CDR3aa: CASSRDSYGYTF

v_gene: TRBV11-2
CDR3aa: CASSFASSGRGNEQFF

v_gene: TRBV28
CDR3aa: CASSLDPRLQPQHF

v_gene: TRBV20-1
CDR3aa: CSASLTAPTYEQYF